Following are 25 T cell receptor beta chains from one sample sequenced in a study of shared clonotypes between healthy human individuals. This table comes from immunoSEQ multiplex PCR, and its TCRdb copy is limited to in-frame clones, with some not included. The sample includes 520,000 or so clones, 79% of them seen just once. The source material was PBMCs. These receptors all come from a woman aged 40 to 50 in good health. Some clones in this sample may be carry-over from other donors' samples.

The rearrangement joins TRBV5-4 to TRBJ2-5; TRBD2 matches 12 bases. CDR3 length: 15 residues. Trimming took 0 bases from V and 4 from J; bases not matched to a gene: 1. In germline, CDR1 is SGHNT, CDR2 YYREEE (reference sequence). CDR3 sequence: CASSLGGLAGETQYF. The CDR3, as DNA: TGTGCCAGCAGCTTGGGGGGACTAGCGGGAGAGACCCAGTACTTC. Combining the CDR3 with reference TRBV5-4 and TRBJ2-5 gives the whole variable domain ETGVTQSPTHLIKTRGQQVTLRCSSQSGHNTVSWYQQALGQGPQFIFQYYREEENGRGNFPPRFSGLQFPNYSSELNVNALELDDSALYLCASSLGGLAGETQYFGPGTRLLVL.

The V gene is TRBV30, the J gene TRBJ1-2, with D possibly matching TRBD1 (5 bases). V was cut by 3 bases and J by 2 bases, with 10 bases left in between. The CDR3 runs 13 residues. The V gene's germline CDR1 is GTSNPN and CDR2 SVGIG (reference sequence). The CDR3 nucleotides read TGTGCCTGGAGACAGGACGAGAACTATGGCTACACCTTC. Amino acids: CAWRQDENYGYTF. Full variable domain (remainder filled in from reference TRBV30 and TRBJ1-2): SQTIHQWPATLVQPVGSPLSLECTVEGTSNPNLYWYRQAAGRGLQLLFYSVGIGQISSEVPQNLSASRPQDRQFILSSKKLLLSDSGFYLCAWRQDENYGYTFGSGTRLTVV.

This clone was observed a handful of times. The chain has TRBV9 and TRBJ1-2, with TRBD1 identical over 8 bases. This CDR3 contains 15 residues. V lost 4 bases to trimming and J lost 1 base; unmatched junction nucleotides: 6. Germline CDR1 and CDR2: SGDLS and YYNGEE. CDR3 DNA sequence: TGTGCCAGCAGCTTGCGGACAGGGTATAACTATGGCTACACCTTC. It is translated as CASSLRTGYNYGYTF.

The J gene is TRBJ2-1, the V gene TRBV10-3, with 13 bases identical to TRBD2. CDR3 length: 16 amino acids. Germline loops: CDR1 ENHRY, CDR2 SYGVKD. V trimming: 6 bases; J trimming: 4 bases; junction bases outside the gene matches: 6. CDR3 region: CAIRAPGLAGYNEQFF. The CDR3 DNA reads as TGTGCCATCAGAGCTCCGGGACTAGCGGGATACAATGAGCAGTTCTTC.

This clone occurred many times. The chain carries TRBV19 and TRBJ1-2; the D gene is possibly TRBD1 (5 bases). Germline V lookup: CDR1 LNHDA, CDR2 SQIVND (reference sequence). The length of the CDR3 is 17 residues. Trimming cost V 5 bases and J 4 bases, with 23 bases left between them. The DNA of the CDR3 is TGTGCCAGTAGTGGATTTGCAGGGACCGGGGGTGGCTATGGCTACACCTTC. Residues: CASSGFAGTGGGYGYTF. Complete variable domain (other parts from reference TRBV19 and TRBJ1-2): DGGITQSPKYLFRKEGQNVTLSCEQNLNHDAMYWYRQDPGQGLRLIYYSQIVNDFQKGDIAEGYSVSREKKESFPLTVTSAQKNPTAFYLCASSGFAGTGGGYGYTFGSGTRLTVV.

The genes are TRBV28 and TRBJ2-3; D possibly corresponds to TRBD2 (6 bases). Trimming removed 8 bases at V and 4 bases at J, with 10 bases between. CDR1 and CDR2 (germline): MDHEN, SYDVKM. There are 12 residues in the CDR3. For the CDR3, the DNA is TGTGCCAGCGTGCGGGGCGCAGATACGCAGTATTTT. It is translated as CASVRGADTQYF.

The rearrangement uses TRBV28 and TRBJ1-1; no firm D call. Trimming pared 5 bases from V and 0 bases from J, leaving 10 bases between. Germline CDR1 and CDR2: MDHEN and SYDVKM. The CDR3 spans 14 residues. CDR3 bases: TGTGCCAGCAGTCGACGGGGTTTGAACACTGAAGCTTTCTTT. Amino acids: CASSRRGLNTEAFF.

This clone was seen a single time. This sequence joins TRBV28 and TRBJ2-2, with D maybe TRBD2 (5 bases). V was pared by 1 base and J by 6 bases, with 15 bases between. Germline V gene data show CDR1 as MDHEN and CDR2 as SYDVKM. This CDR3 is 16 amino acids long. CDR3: CASSLSRPPRAGELFF. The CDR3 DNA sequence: TGTGCCAGCAGTTTATCTCGGCCACCGAGGGCCGGGGAGCTGTTTTTT.

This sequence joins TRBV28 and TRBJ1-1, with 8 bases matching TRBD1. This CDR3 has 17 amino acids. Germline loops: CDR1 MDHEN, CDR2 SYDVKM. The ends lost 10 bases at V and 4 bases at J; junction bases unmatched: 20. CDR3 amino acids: CATQPWTGRGVGTEAFF. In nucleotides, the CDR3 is TGTGCCACCCAGCCCTGGACAGGGCGTGGCGTGGGCACTGAAGCTTTCTTT.

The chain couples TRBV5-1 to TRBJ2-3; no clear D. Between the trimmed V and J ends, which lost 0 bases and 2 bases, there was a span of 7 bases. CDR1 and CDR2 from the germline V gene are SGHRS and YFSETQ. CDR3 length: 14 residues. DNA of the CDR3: TGCGCCAGCAGCTTGGCCAGAGACACAGATACGCAGTATTTT. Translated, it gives CASSLARDTDTQYF.

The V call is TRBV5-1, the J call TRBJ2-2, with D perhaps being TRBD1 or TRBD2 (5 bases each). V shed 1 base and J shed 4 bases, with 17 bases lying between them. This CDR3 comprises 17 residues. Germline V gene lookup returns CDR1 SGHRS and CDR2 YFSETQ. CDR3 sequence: CASSLWAGAVSTGELFF. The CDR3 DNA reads TGCGCCAGCAGCTTGTGGGCCGGGGCGGTGAGCACCGGGGAGCTGTTTTTT.

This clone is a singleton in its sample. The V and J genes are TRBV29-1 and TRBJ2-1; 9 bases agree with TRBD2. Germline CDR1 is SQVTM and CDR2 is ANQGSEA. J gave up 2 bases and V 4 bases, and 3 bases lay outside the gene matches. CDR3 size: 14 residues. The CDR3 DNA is TGCAGCGTTGGGCTAGCGGGACCCTACAATGAGCAGTTCTTC. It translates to CSVGLAGPYNEQFF.

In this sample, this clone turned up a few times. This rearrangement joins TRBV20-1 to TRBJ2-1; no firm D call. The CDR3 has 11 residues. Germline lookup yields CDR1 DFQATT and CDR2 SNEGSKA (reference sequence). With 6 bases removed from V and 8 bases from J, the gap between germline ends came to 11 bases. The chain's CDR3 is CSALWADEQFF. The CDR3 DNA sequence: TGCAGTGCCCTCTGGGCCGATGAGCAGTTCTTC.

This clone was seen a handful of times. The CDR3 reads CASSSTRLADPPEQYF. CDR3 bases: TGTGCCAGCAGCTCGACCAGACTAGCGGACCCGCCCGAGCAGTACTTC. This chain uses TRBV5-6 with TRBJ2-7, with 9 bases lining up with TRBD2. This CDR3 comprises 16 residues. The J segment lost 6 bases and the V segment lost 3 bases, leaving 13 bases of the junction unmatched. Germline loops: CDR1 SGHDT, CDR2 YYEEEE. Full variable domain (rest looked up from reference TRBV5-6 and TRBJ2-7): DAGVTQSPTHLIKTRGQQVTLRCSPKSGHDTVSWYQQALGQGPQFIFQYYEEEERQRGNFPDRFSGHQFPNYSSELNVNALLLGDSALYLCASSSTRLADPPEQYFGPGTRLTVT.

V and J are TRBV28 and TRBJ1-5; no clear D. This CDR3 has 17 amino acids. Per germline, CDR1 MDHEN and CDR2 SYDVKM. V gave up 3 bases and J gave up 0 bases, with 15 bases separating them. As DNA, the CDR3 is TGTGCCAGCAGTTTCCCCCTTAGAGGGCGTAGCAATCAGCCCCAGCATTTT. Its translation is CASSFPLRGRSNQPQHF.

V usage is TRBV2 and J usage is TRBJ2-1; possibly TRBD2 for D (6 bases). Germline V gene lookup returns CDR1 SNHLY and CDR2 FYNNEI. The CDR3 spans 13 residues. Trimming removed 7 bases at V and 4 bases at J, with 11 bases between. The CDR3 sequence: CASMRDQYNEQFF. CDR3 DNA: TGTGCCAGCATGCGGGACCAGTACAATGAGCAGTTCTTC.

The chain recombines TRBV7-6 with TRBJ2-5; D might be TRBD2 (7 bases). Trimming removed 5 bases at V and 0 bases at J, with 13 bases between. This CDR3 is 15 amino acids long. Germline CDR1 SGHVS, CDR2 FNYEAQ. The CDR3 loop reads CASSQRGGYQETQYF. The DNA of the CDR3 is TGTGCCAGCAGCCAAAGGGGGGGGTACCAAGAGACCCAGTACTTC. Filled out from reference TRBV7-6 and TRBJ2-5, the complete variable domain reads GAGVSQSPRYKVTKRGQDVALRCDPISGHVSLYWYRQALGQGPEFLTYFNYEAQQDKSGLPNDRFSAERPEGSISTLTIQRTEQRDSAMYRCASSQRGGYQETQYFGPGTRLLVL.

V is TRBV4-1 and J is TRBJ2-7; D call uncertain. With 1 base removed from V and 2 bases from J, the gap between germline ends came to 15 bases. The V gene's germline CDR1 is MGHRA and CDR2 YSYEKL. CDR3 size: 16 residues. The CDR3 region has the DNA TGCGCCAGCAGCCAAGTCATAAGGGTGAACCCCTACGAGCAGTACTTC. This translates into CASSQVIRVNPYEQYF.

The CDR3 region is CASSLIAGGENEQFF. The CDR3 DNA sequence: TGTGCCAGCAGCTTAATCGCGGGAGGGGAGAATGAGCAGTTCTTC. V gene TRBV7-3 combines with J gene TRBJ2-1, with 9 bases that match TRBD2. V lost 1 base and J lost 7; bases outside the gene matches: 5. Germline-derived CDR1 and CDR2 are SGHTA and FQGTGA. This CDR3 is built from 15 residues.

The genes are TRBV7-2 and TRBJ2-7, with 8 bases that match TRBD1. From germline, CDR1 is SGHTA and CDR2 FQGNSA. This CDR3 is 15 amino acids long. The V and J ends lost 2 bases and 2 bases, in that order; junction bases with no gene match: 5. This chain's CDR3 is CASSLSGQVTYEQYF. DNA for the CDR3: TGTGCCAGCAGCTTATCGGGACAGGTAACCTACGAGCAGTACTTC.

As DNA, the CDR3 is TGTGCCAGCAGCAAAAGACAGGGGAGCGCTCAGCCCCAGCATTTT. It yields the protein CASSKRQGSAQPQHF. The V gene is TRBV2, the J gene TRBJ1-5; 8 bases are shared with TRBD1. The CDR3 loop spans 15 amino acids. Per the germline V gene, CDR1 is SNHLY and CDR2 is FYNNEI. V lost 6 bases, J lost 6 bases, and 10 bases stayed unmatched.

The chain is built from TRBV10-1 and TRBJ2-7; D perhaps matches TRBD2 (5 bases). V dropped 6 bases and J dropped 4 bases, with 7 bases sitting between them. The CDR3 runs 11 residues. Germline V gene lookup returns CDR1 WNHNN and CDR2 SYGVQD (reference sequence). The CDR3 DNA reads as TGCGCCAGCAGCGGCGGGTACGAGCAGTACTTC. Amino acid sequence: CASSGGYEQYF.

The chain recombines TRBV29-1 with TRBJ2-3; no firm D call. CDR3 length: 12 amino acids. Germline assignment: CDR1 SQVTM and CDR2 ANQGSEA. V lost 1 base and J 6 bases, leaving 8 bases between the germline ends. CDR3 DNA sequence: TGCAGCGTTGAAGGACTTTTGGATACGCAGTATTTT. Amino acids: CSVEGLLDTQYF.

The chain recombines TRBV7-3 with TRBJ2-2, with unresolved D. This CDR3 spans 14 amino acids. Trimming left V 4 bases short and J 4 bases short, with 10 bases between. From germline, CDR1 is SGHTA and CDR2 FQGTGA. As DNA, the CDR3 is TGTGCCAGCAGCTCTACTGCGGTCACCGGGGAGCTGTTTTTT. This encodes CASSSTAVTGELFF.

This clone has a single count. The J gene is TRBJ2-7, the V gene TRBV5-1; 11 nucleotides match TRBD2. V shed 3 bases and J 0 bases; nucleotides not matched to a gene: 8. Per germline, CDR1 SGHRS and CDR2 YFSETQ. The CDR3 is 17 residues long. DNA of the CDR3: TGCGCCAGCAGCTGGGGGGGACTAGCGGCTAGCTCCTACGAGCAGTACTTC. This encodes CASSWGGLAASSYEQYF.